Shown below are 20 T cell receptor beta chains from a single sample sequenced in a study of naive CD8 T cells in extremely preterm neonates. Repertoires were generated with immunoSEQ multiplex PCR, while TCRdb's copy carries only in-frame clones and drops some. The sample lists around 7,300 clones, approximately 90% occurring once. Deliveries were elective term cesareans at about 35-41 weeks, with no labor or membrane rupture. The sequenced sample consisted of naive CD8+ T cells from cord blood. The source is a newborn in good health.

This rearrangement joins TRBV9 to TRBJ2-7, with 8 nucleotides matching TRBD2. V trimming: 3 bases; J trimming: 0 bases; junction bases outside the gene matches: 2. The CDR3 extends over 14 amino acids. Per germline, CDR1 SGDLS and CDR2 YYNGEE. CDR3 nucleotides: TGTGCCAGCAGCGCTAGCGGGTACTCCTACGAGCAGTACTTC. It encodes CASSASGYSYEQYF.

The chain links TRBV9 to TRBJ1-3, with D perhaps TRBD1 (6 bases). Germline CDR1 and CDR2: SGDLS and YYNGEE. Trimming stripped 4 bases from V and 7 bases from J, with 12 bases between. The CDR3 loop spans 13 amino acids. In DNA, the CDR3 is TGTGCCAGCAGCTCGAAGGGGGGGAACACCATATATTTT. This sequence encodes CASSSKGGNTIYF. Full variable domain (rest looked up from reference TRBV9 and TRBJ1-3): DSGVTQTPKHLITATGQRVTLRCSPRSGDLSVYWYQQSLDQGLQFLIQYYNGEERAKGNILERFSAQQFPDLHSELNLSSLELGDSALYFCASSSKGGNTIYFGEGSWLTVV.

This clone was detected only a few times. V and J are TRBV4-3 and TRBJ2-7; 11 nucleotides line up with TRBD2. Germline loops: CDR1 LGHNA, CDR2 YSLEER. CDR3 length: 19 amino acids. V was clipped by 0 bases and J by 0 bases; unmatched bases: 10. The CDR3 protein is CASSQDRLAGGTLSYEQYF. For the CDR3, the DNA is TGCGCCAGCAGCCAAGACCGCCTAGCGGGAGGAACCCTCTCCTACGAGCAGTACTTC.

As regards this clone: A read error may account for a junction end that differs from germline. The CDR3 nucleotides read TGTGCCAGCACCTTAGGCGGGACAGGGGGCTCCTACGAGCAGTACTTC. It is translated as CASTLGGTGGSYEQYF. This chain joins TRBV11-2 and TRBJ2-7, with TRBD1 matching 11 bases. The CDR3 has 16 residues. Germline CDR1 is SGHAT and CDR2 is FQNNGV.

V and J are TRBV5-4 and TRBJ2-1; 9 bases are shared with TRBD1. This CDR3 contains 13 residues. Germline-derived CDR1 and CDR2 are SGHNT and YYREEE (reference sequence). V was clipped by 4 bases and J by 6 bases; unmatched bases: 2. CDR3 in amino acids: CASSPTGGNEQFF. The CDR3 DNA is TGTGCCAGCAGCCCGACAGGGGGCAATGAGCAGTTCTTC.

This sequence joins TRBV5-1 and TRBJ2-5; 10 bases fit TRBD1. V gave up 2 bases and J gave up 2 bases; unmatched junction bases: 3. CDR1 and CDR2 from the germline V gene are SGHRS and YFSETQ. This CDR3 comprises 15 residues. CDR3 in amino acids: CASSLRTGGQETQYF. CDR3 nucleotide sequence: TGCGCCAGCAGCTTAAGGACAGGGGGTCAAGAGACCCAGTACTTC.

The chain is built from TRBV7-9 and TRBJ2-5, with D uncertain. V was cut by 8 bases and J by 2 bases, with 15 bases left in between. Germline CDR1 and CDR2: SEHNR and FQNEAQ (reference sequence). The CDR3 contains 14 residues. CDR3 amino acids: CASATKLNQETQYF. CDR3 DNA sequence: TGTGCCAGCGCGACGAAACTAAATCAAGAGACCCAGTACTTC.

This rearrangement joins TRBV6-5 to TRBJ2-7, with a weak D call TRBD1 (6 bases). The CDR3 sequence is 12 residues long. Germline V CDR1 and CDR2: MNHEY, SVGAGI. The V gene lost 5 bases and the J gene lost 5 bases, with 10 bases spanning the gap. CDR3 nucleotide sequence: TGTGCCAGCAGTGCTACAGGGAACGAGCAGTACTTC. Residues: CASSATGNEQYF.

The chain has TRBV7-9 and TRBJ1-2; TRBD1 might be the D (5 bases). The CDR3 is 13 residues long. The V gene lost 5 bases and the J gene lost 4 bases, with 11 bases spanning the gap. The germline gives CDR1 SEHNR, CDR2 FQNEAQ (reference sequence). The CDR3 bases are TGTGCCAGCAGCCTACAGGTGACCTATGGCTACACCTTC. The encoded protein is CASSLQVTYGYTF.

CDR3 in DNA: TGTGCCATCAGCAAGGGACTAGCGGGAGCTGGGGCCAACGTCCTGACTTTC. It encodes CAISKGLAGAGANVLTF. The chain links TRBV10-3 to TRBJ2-6; TRBD2 matches at 14 bases. V shed 6 bases, J shed 2 bases, and the junction held 3 bases outside the gene matches. From germline, CDR1 is ENHRY and CDR2 SYGVKD. This CDR3 contains 17 residues.

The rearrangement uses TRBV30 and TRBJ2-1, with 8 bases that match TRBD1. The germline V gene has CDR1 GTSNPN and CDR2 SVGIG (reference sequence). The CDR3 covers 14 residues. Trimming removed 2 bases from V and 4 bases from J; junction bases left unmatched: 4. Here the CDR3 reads CAWSLGQGYNEQFF. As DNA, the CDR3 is TGTGCCTGGAGTTTAGGACAGGGATACAATGAGCAGTTCTTC. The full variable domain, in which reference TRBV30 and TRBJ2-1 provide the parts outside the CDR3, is SQTIHQWPATLVQPVGSPLSLECTVEGTSNPNLYWYRQAAGRGLQLLFYSVGIGQISSEVPQNLSASRPQDRQFILSSKKLLLSDSGFYLCAWSLGQGYNEQFFGPGTRLTVL.

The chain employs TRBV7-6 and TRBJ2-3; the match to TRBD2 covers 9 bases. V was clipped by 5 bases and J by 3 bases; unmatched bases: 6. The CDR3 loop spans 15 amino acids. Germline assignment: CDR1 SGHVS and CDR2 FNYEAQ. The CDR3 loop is CASSPRGGTTDTQYF. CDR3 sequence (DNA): TGTGCCAGCAGCCCGCGGGGGGGCACGACAGATACGCAGTATTTT.

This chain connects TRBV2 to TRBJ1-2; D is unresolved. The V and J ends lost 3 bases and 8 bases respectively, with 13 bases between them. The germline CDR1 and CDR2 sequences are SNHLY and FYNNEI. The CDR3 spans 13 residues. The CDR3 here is CASSDPVNYGYTF. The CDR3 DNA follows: TGTGCCAGCAGTGATCCGGTGAATTACGGCTACACCTTC. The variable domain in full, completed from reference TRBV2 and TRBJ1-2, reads EPEVTQTPSHQVTQMGQEVILRCVPISNHLYFYWYRQILGQKVEFLVSFYNNEISEKSEIFDDQFSVERPDGSNFTLKIRSTKLEDSAMYFCASSDPVNYGYTFGSGTRLTVV.

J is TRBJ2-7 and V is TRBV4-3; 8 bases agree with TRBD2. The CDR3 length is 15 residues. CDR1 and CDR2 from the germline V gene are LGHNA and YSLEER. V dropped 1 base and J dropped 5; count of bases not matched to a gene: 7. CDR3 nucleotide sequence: TGCGCCAGCAGCCAAGGGCGGGGGGCGAGCAACGAGCAGTACTTC. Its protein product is CASSQGRGASNEQYF.

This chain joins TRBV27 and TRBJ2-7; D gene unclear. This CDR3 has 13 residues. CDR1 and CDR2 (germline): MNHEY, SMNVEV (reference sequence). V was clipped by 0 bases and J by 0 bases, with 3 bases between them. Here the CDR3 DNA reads TGTGCCAGCAGTTTATCTAACTCCTACGAGCAGTACTTC. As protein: CASSLSNSYEQYF.

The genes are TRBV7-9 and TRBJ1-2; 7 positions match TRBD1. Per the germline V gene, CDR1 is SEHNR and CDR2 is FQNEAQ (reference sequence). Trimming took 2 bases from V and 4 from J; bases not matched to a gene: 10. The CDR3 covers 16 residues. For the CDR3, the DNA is TGTGCCAGCAGCTTATCCCCGACAGGGCTCCCCTATGGCTACACCTTC. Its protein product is CASSLSPTGLPYGYTF. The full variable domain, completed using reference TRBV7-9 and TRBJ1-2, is DTGVSQNPRHKITKRGQNVTFRCDPISEHNRLYWYRQTLGQGPEFLTYFQNEAQLEKSRLLSDRFSAERPKGSFSTLEIQRTEQGDSAMYLCASSLSPTGLPYGYTFGSGTRLTVV.

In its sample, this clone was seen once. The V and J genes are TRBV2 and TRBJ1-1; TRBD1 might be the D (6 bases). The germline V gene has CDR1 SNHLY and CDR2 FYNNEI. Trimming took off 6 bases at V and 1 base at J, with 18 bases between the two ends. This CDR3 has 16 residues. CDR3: CASSHNRERGNTEAFF. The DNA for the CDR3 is TGTGCCAGCAGCCACAACAGGGAACGGGGGAACACTGAAGCTTTCTTT.

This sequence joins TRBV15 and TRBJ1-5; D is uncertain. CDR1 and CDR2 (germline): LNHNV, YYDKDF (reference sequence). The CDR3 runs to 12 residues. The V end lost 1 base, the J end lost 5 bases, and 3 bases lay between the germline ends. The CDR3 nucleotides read TGTGCCACCAGCAGAGCGGATCAGCCCCAGCATTTT. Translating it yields CATSRADQPQHF.

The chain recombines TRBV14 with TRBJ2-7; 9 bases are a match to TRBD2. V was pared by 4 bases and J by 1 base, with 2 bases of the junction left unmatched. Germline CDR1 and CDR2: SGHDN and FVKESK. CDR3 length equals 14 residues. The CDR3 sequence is CASSPSGVSYEQYF. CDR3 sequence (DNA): TGTGCCAGCAGCCCTAGCGGGGTTTCCTACGAGCAGTACTTC.

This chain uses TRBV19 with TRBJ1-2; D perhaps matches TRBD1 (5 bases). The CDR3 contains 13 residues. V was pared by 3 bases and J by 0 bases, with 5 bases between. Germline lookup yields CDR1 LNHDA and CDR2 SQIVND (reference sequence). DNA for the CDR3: TGTGCCAGTAGTATGGACACTAACTATGGCTACACCTTC. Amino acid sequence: CASSMDTNYGYTF. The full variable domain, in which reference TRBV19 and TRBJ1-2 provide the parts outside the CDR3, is DGGITQSPKYLFRKEGQNVTLSCEQNLNHDAMYWYRQDPGQGLRLIYYSQIVNDFQKGDIAEGYSVSREKKESFPLTVTSAQKNPTAFYLCASSMDTNYGYTFGSGTRLTVV.